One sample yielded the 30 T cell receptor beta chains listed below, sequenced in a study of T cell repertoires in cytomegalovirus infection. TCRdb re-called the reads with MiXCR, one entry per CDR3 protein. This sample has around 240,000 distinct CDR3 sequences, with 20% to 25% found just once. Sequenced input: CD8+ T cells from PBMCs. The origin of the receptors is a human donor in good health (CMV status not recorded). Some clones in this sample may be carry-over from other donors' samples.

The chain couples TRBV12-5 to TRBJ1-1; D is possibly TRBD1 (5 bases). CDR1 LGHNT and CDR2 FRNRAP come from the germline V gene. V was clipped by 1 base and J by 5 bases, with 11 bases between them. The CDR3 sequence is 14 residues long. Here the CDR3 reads CASGLATGQTEAFF. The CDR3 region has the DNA TGTGCTAGTGGTTTGGCGACGGGGCAGACTGAAGCTTTCTTT.

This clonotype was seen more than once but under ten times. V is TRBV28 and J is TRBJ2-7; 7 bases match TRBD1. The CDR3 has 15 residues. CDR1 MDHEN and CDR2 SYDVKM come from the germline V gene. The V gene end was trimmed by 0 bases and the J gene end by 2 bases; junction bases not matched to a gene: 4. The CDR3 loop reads CASSLWDRRTYEQYF. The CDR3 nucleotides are TGTGCCAGCAGTTTATGGGACAGGAGAACCTACGAGCAGTACTTC.

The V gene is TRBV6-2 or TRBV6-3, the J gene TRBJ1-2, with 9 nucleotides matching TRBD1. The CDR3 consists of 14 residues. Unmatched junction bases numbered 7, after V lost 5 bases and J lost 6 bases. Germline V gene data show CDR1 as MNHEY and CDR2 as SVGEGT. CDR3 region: CASSPQGAYDGYTF. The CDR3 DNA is TGTGCCAGCAGTCCACAGGGGGCTTATGATGGCTACACCTTC.

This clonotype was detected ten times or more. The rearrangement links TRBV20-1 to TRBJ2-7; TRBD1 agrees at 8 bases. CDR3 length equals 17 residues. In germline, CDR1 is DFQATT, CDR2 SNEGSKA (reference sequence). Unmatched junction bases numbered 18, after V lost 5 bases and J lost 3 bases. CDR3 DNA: TGCAGTGCTCCTCCCCGATGGGAGGACAGGGTCCTCTACGAGCAGTACTTC. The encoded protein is CSAPPRWEDRVLYEQYF.

CDR3 region: CASSQLSRVPGELFF. CDR3 sequence (DNA): TGCGCCAGCAGCCAACTGTCCAGGGTGCCCGGGGAGCTGTTTTTT. The chain is built from TRBV4-1 and TRBJ2-2, with D possibly TRBD1 on 5 matching bases. The germline V gene has CDR1 MGHRA and CDR2 YSYEKL. The CDR3 extends over 15 amino acids. The V and J ends lost 2 bases and 6 bases respectively, with 13 bases between them.

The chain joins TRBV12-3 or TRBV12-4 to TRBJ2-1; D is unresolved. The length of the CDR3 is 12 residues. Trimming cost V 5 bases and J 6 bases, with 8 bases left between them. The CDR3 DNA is TGTGCCAGCAGTCCTCTCCGCAATGAGCAGTTCTTC. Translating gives CASSPLRNEQFF.

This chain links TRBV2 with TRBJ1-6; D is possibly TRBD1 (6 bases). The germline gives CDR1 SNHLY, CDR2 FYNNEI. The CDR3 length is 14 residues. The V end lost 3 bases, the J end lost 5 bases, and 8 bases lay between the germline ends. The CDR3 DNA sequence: TGTGCCAGCAGTGAGTGGACAGATAATTCACCCCTCCACTTT. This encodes CASSEWTDNSPLHF.

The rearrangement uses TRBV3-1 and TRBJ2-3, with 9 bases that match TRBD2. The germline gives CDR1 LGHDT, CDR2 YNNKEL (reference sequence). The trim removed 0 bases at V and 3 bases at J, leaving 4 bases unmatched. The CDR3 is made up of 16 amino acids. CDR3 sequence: CASSQEAGGWTDTQYF. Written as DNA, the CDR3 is TGTGCCAGCAGCCAAGAGGCGGGGGGGTGGACAGATACGCAGTATTTT.

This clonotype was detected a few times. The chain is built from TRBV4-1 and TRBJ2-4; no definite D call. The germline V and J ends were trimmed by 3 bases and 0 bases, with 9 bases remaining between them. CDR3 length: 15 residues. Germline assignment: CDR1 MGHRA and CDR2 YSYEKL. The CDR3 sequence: CASSQDMLAKNIQYF. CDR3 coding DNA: TGCGCCAGCAGCCAGGATATGCTAGCCAAAAACATTCAGTACTTC.

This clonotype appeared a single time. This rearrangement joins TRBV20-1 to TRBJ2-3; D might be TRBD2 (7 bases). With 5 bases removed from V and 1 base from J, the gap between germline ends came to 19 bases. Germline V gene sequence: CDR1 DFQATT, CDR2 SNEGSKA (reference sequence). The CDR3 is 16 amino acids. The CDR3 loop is CSALDGGGGRTDTQYF. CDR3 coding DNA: TGCAGTGCTCTCGATGGGGGCGGGGGACGCACAGATACGCAGTATTTT.

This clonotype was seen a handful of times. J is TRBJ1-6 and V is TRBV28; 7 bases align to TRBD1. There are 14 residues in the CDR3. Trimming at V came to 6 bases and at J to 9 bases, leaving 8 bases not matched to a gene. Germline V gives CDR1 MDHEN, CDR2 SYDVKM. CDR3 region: CASSPPGTASPLHF. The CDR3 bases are TGTGCCAGCAGCCCCCCCGGGACAGCTTCACCCCTCCACTTT.

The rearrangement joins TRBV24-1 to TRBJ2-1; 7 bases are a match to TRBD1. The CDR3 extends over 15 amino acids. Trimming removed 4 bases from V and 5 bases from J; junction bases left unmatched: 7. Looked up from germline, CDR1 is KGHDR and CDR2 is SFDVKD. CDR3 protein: CATSDLTGDDNEQFF. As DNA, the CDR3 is TGTGCCACCAGTGACCTAACAGGGGACGACAATGAGCAGTTCTTC.

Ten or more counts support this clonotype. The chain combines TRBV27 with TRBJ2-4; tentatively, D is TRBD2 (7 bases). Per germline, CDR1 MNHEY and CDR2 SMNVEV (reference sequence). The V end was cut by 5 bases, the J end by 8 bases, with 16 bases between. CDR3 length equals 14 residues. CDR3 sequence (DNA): TGTGCCAGCAGTCCCGGACTAGGGGGGTACATTCAGTACTTC. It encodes CASSPGLGGYIQYF.

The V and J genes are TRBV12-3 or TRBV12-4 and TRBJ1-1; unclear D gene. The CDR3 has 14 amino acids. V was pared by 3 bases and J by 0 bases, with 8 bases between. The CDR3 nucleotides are TGTGCCAGCAGTTTTGAAGTCCTGAACACTGAAGCTTTCTTT. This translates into CASSFEVLNTEAFF.

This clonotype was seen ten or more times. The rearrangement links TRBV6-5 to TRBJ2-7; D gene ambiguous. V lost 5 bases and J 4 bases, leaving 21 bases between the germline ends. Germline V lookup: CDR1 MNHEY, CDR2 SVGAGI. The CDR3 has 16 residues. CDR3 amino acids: CASSPSGFSLGYEQYF. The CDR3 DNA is TGTGCCAGCAGTCCGTCCGGGTTCTCTCTCGGGTACGAGCAGTACTTC.

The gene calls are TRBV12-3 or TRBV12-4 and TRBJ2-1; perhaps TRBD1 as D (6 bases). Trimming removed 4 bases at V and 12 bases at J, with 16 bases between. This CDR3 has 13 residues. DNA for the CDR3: TGTGCCAGCAGTTGGGCTACAGGGCTTGGGCAGTTCTTC. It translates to CASSWATGLGQFF.

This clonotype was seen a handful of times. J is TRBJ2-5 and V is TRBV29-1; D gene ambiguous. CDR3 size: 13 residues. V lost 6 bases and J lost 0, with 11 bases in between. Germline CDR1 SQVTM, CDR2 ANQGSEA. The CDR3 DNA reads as TGCAGCGTGCCCACGGAGTACCAAGAGACCCAGTACTTC. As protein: CSVPTEYQETQYF.

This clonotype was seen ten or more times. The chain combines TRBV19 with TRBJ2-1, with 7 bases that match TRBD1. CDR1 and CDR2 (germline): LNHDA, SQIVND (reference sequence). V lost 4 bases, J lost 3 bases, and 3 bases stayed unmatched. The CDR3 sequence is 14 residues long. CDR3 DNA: TGTGCCAGTAGTAGACAGGGCGACTACAATGAGCAGTTCTTC. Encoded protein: CASSRQGDYNEQFF. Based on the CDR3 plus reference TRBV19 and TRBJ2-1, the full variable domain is DGGITQSPKYLFRKEGQNVTLSCEQNLNHDAMYWYRQDPGQGLRLIYYSQIVNDFQKGDIAEGYSVSREKKESFPLTVTSAQKNPTAFYLCASSRQGDYNEQFFGPGTRLTVL.

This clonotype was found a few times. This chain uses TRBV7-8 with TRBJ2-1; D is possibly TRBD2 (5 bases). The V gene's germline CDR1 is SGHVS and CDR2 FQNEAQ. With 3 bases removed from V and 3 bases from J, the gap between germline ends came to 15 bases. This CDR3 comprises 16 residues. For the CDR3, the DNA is TGTGCCAGCAGCTTGGGTGCCAGCGGCCACTACAATGAGCAGTTCTTC. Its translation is CASSLGASGHYNEQFF.

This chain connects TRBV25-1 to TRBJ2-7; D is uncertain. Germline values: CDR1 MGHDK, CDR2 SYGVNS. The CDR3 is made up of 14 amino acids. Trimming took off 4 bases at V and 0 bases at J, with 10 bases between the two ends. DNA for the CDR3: TGTGCCAGCAGTGGGCCGGACGGCTCCTACGAGCAGTACTTC. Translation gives CASSGPDGSYEQYF.

CDR3 sequence (DNA): TGTGCCAGCAGCGCAGCGGGAGACATGAACACTGAAGCTTTCTTT. Its translation: CASSAAGDMNTEAFF. The V and J genes are TRBV9 and TRBJ1-1; D remains ambiguous. Deletions cut 3 bases from V and 0 bases from J, with 12 bases between. CDR1 is SGDLS, CDR2 YYNGEE, per germline. The CDR3 is 15 amino acids. The variable domain in full, completed from reference TRBV9 and TRBJ1-1, reads DSGVTQTPKHLITATGQRVTLRCSPRSGDLSVYWYQQSLDQGLQFLIQYYNGEERAKGNILERFSAQQFPDLHSELNLSSLELGDSALYFCASSAAGDMNTEAFFGQGTRLTVV.

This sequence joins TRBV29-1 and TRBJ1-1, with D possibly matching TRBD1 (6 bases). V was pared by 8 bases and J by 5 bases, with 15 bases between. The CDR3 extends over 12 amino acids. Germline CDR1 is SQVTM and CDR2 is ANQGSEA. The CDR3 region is CSLSGGGTEAFF. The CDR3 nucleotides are TGCAGCCTAAGCGGAGGGGGGACTGAAGCTTTCTTT.

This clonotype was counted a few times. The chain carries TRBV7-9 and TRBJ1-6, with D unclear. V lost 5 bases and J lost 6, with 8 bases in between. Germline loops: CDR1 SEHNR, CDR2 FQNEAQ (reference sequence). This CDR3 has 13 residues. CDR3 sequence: CASSTGLNSPLHF. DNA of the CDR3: TGTGCCAGCAGCACTGGGCTTAATTCACCCCTCCACTTT.

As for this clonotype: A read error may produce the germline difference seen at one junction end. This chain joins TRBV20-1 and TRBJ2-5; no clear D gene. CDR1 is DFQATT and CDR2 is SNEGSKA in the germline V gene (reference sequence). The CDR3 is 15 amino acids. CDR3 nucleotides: TGCAGTGTCACGAAGGTCCCTGATATCCAAGAGATCCAGTACTTC. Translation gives CSVTKVPDIQEIQYF.

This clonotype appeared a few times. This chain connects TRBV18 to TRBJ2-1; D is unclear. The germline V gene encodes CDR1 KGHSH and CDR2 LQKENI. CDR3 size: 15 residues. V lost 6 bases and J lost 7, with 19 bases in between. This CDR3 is CASSPEQAVENEQFF. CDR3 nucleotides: TGTGCCAGCTCTCCAGAGCAAGCTGTCGAAAATGAGCAGTTCTTC.

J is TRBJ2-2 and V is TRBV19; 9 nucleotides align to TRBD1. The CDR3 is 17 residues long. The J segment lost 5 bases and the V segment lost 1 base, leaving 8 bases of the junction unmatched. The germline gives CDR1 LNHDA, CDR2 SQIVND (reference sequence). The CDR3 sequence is CASSIVSGQGRTGELFF. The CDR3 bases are TGTGCCAGTAGTATAGTCTCCGGACAGGGGAGGACCGGGGAGCTGTTTTTT.

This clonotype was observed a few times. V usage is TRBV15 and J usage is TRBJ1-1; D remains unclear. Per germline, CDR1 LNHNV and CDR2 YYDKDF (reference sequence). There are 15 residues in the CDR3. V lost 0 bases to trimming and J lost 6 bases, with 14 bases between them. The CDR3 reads CATSRDRGEWSEAFF. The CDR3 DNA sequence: TGTGCCACCAGCAGAGATCGCGGGGAATGGTCTGAAGCTTTCTTT. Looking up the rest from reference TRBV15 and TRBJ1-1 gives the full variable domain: DAMVIQNPRYQVTQFGKPVTLSCSQTLNHNVMYWYQQKSSQAPKLLFHYYDKDFNNEADTPDNFQSRRPNTSFCFLDIRSPGLGDTAMYLCATSRDRGEWSEAFFGQGTRLTVV.

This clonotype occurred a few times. The CDR3 coding sequence is TGTGCCAGCAGCCTCCCCCCTGATGTTGAGCAGTTCTTC. It encodes CASSLPPDVEQFF. The rearrangement uses TRBV14 and TRBJ2-1; D unresolved. CDR1 is SGHDN, CDR2 FVKESK, per germline. The CDR3 is made up of 13 amino acids. Trimming took 4 bases from V and 9 from J, leaving 13 bases between them.

Here the CDR3 reads CSARDGTWTETQYF. CDR3 in DNA: TGCAGTGCTAGAGATGGAACGTGGACAGAGACCCAGTACTTC. V and J are TRBV20-1 and TRBJ2-5; D is unclear. From germline, CDR1 is DFQATT and CDR2 SNEGSKA (reference sequence). The CDR3 runs to 14 residues. Trimming left V 0 bases short and J 4 bases short, with 12 bases between.

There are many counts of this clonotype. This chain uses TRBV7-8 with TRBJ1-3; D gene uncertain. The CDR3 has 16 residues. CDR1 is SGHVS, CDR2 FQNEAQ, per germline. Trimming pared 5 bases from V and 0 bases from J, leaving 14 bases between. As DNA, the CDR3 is TGTGCCAGCAGCCCCCCAAGGTCGGACTCTGGAAACACCATATATTTT. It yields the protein CASSPPRSDSGNTIYF.